This T cell receptor beta chain was recorded in a study of blood T cells in healthy people across ages. The study's findings and limits: It was not possible, with unsorted PBMCs, to conclusively compare naive and antigen-experienced cells. Older age coincided with a roughly linear decline in TCR beta diversity per million T cells.

Donation came from healthy Caucasian individuals in Russia who were aged roughly 6 to 95. Using a J-beta primer mix together with a sample-barcoded 5' primer, a second PCR was run for roughly 6 to 12 cycles. Researchers report that a template-switch adaptor with 12 random nucleotides tagged each cDNA molecule. TCRdb re-called the 5' RACE reads with MiXCR, one entry per CDR3 protein. The table lists over 600,000 distinct CDR3 sequences, about half of them singletons. Trimming cost V 5 bases and J 7 bases, with 15 bases left between them. The length of the CDR3 is 14 residues. Germline V CDR1 and CDR2: SEHNR, FQNEAQ (reference sequence). In this sample, this clonotype turned up many times. Its matching antigen is unknown.

The clonotype originates from an older man in good health. This chain uses TRBV7-9 with TRBJ1-5; tentative D call: TRBD1 (5 bases). The sample comprised blood. The DNA of the CDR3 is TGTGCCAGCAGCCTAGATCAGGGAGGACAGCCCCAGCATTTT. It encodes CASSLDQGGQPQHF.